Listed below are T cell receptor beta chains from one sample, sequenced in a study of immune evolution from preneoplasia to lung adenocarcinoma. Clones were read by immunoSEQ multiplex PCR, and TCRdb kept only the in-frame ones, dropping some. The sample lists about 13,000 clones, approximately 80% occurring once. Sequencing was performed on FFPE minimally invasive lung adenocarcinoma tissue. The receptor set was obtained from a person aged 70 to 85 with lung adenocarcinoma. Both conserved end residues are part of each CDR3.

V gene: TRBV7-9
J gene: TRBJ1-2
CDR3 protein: CASSLVDSRYGYTF

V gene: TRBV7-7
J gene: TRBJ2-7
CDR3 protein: CASSQTHDAHEQYF

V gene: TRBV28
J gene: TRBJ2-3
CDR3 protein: CASSLPSGLTDTQYF

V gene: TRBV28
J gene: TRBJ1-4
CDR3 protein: CASSLPLEEKLFF

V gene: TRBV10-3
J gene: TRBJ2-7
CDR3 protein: CAISGVSSYEQYF

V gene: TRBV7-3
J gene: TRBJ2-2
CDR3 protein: CASSSIDRGRTGELFF

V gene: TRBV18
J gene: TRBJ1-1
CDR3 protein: CASVGVLNTEAFF

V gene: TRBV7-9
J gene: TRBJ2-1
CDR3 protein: CASSRREEDRGREQFF

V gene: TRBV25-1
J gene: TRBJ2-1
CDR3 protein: CASSIPGSNEQFF

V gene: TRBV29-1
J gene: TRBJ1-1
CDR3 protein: CSVTTGGSEAFF

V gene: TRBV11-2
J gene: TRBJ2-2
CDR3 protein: CASSLVASLNTGELFF

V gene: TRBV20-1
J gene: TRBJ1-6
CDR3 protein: CSAYQNSPLHF

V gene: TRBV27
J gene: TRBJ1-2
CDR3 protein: CASSLGGQGANYGYTF

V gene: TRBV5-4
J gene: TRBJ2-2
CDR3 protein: CASSFRDGITGELFF

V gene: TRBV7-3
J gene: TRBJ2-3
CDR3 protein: CASSFSGGYTDTQYF

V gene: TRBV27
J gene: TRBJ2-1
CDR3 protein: CASSSLPSGRFVNEQFF

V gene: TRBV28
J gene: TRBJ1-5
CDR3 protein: CASSLSGTGVGGSNQPQHF

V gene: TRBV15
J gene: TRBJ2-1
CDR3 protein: CATSRAEGEQFF

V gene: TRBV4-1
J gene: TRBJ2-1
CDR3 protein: CASSQGFNEQFF

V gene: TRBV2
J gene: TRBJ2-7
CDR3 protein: CASTRTPYEQYF

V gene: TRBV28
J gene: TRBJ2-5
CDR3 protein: CASSRRLTSGSAETQYF

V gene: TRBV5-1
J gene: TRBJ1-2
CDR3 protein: CASSRDSNYGYTF

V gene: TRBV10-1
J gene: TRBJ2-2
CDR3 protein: CASSENSGELFF

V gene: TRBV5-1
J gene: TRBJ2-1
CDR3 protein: CASSLVAGINNEQFF

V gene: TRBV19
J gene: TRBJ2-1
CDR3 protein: CASSMGTSGREITFF

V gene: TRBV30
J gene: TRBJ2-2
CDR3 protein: CAWSTGRLVTGELFF

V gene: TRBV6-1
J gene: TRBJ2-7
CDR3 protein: CASRSPGTLEQYF

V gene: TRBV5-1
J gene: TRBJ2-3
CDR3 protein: CASTLGVGTDTQYF

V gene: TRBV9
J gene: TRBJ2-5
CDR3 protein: CASSVRGDPAETQYF

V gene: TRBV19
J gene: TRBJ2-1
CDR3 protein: CASSINPSDEQFF

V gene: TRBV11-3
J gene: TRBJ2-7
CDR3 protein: CASSSRDRREQYF

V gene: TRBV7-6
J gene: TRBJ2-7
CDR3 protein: CASSLRGPAEQYF

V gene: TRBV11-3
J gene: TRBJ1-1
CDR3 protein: CASSLGPGGLNTEAFF

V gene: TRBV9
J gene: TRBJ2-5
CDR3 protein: CASSVGPGETQYF

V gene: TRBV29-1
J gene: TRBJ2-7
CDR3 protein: CSVALGQGYEQYF

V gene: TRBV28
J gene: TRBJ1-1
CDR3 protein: CASGDTTNTEAFF

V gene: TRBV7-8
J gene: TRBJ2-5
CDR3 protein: CASSSEGTQYF

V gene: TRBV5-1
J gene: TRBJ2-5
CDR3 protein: CASSKGDRGREEQYF

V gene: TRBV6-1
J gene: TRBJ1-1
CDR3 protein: CASSEARQAEAFF

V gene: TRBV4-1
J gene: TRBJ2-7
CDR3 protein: CASSPDREGGAQYF

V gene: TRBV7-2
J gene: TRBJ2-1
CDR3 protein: CASSHRPDGIYNEQFF

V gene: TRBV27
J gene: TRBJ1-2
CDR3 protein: CASRRQGGASYTF

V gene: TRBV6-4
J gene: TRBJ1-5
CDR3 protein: CASSDSFPGQLPYSNQPQHF

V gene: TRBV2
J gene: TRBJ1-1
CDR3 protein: CASSGQGALSSFF

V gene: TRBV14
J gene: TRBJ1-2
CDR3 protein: CASSQVPGTAHGYTF

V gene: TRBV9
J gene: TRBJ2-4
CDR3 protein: CASSRTGNIQYF

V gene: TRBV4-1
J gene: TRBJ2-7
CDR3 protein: CASSQGTHYEQYF

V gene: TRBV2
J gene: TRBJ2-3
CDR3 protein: CASRGVGSTDTQYF

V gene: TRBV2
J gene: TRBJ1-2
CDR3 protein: CASRGTGTGVKGYTF

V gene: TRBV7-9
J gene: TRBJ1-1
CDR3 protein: CASSLRVLDTEAFF